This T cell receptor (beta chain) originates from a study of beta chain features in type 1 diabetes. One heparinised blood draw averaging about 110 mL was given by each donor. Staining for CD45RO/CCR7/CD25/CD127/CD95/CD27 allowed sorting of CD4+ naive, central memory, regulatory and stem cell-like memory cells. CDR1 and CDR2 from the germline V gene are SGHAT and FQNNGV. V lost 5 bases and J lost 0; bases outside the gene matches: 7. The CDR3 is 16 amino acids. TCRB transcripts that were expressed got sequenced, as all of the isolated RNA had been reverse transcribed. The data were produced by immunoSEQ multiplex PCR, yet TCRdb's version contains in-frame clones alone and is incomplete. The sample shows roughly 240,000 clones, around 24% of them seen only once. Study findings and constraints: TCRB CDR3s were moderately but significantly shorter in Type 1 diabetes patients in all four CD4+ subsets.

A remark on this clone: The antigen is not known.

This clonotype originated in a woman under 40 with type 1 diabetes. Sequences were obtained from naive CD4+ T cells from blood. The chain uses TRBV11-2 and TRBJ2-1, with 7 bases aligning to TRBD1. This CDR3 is CASSAMTGLSYNEQFF. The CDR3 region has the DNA TGTGCCAGCAGCGCAATGACAGGGCTCTCCTACAATGAGCAGTTCTTC.